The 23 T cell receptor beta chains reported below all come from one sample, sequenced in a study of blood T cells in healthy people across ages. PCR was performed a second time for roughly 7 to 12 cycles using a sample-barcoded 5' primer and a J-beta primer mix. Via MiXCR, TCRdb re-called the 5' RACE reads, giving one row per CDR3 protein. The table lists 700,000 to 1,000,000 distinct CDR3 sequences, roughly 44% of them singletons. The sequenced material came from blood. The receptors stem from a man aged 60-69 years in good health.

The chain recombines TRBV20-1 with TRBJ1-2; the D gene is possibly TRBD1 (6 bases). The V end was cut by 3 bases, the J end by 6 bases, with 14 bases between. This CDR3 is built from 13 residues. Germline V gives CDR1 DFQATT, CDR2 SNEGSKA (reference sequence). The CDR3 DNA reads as TGCAGTGCTAGGGTAGGGGGAGGGGATGGCTACACCTTC. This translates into CSARVGGGDGYTF.

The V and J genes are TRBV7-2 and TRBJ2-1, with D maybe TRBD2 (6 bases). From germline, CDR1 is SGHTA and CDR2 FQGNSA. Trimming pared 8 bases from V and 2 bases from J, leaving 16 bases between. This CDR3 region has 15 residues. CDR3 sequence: CASSPLSGAYNEQFF. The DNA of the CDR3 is TGTGCCAGCTCCCCGCTTAGCGGAGCCTACAATGAGCAGTTCTTC.

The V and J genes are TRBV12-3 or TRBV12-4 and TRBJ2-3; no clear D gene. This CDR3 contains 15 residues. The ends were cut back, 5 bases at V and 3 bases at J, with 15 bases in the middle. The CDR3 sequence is CASSPGRAATDTQYF. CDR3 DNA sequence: TGTGCCAGCAGTCCCGGACGAGCAGCGACAGATACGCAGTATTTT.

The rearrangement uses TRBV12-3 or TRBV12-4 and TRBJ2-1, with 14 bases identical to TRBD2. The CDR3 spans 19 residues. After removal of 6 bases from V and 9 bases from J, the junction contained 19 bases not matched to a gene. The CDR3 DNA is TGTGCCAGCAGCCCGCAGGTCGCGACTAGCGGGGGGGCCGGGCGTGAGCAGTTCTTC. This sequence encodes CASSPQVATSGGAGREQFF.

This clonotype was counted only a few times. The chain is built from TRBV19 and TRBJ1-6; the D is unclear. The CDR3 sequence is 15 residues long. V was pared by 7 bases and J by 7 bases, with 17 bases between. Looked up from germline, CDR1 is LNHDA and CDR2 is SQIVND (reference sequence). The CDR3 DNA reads TGTGCCAGTACCCCATCAGCCACGGGGAATTCACCCCTCCACTTT. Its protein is CASTPSATGNSPLHF.

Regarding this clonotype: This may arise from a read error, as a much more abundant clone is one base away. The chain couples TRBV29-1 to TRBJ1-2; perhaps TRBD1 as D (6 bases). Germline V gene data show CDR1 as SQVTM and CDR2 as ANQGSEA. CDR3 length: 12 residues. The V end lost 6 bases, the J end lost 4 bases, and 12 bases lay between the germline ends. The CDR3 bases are TGCAGCGTGCCCAGGGGCCCCTATGGCTACACCTTC. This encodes CSVPRGPYGYTF.

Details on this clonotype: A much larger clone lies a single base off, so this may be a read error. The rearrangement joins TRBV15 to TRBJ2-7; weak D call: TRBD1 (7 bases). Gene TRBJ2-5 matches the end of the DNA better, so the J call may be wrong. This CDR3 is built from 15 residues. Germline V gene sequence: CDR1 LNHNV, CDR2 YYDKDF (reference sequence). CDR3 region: CATSSEETGRETQYF. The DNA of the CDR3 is TGTGCCACCAGCAGTGAGGAGACAGGGAGGGAGACCCAGTACTTC.

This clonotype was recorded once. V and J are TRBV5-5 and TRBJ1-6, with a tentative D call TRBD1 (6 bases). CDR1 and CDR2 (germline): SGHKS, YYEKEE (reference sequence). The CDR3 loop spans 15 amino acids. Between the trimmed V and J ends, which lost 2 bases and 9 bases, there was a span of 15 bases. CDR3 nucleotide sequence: TGTGCCAGCAGCTTTCGGACAGAAGTGGGTTCACCCCTCCACTTT. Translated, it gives CASSFRTEVGSPLHF. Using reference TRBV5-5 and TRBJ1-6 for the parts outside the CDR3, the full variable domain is DAGVTQSPTHLIKTRGQQVTLRCSPISGHKSVSWYQQVLGQGPQFIFQYYEKEERGRGNFPDRFSARQFPNYSSELNVNALLLGDSALYLCASSFRTEVGSPLHFGNGTRLTVT.

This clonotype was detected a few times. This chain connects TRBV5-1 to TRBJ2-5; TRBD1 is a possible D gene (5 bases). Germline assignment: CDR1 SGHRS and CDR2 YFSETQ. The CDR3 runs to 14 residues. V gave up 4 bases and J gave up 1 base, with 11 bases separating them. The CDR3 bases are TGCGCCAGCAGCACCGCCCAGGGCCAAGAGACCCAGTACTTC. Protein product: CASSTAQGQETQYF.

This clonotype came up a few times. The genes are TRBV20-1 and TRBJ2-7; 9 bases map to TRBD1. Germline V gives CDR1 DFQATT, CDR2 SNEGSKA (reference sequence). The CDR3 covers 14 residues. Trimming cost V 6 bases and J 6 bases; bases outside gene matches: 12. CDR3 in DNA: TGCAGTGCCCGCGACCCAAACAGGGGGCGCGAGCAGTACTTC. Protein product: CSARDPNRGREQYF.

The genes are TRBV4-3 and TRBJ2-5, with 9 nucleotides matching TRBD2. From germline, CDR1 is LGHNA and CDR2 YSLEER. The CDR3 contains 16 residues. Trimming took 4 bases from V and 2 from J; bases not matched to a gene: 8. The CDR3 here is CASSREQRGAQETQYF. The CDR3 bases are TGCGCCAGCAGCCGGGAGCAGCGGGGGGCGCAAGAGACCCAGTACTTC.

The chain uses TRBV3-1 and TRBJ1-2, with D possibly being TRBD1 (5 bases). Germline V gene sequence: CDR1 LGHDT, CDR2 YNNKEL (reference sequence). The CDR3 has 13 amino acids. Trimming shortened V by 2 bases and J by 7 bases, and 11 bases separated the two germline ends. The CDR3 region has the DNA TGTGCCAGCAGCCAATGGAGGGACGGTGGCTACACCTTC. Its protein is CASSQWRDGGYTF.

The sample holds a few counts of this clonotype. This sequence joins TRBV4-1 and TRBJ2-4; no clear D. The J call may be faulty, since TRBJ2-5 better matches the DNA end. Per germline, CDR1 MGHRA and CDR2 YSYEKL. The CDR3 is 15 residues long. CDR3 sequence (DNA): TGCGCCAGCAGCCTGCGCGAAGAGTCCCGAGAGACCCAGTACTTC. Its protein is CASSLREESRETQYF.

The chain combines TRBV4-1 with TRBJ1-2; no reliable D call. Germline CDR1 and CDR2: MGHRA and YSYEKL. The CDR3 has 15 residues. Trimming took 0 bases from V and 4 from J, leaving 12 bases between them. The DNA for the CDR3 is TGCGCCAGCAGCCAAGACCCGACGGTCCTCTATGGCTACACCTTC. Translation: CASSQDPTVLYGYTF.

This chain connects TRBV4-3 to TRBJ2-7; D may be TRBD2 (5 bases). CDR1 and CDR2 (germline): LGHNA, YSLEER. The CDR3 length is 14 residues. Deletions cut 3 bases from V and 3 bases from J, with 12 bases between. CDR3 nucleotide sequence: TGCGCCAGCAGCCAGGCGACGGGGTACTACGAGCAGTACTTC. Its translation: CASSQATGYYEQYF.

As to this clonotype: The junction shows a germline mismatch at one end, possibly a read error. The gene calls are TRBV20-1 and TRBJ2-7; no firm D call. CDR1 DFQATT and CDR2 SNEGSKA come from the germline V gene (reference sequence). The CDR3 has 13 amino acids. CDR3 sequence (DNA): TGCAGTGCTAGAGGGCAGAGCTCCTCCGAGCAGTACTTC. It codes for CSARGQSSSEQYF.

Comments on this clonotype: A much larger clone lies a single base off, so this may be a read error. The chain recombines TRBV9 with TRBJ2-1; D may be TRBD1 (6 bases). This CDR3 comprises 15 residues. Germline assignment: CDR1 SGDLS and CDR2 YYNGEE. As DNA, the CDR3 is TGTGCCAGCAGCGCTGGACAGAATATCTACAATGGGCAGTTCTTC. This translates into CASSAGQNIYNGQFF.

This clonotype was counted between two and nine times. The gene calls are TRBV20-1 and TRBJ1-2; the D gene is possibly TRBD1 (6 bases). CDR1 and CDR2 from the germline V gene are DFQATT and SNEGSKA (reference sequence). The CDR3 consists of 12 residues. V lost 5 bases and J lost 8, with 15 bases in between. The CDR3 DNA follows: TGCAGTGCTCGATCAGGGGCAGGGGGCTACACCTTC. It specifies CSARSGAGGYTF.

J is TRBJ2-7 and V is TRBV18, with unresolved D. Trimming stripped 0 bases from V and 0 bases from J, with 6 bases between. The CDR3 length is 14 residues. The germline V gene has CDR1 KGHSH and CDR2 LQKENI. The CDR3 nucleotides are TGTGCCAGCTCACCACCGGTGGGCTCCTACGAGCAGTACTTC. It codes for CASSPPVGSYEQYF.

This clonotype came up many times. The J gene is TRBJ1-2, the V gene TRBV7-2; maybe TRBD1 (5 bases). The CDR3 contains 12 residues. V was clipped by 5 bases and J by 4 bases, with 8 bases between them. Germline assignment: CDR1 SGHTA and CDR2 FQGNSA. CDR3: CASSPGRYGYTF. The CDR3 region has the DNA TGTGCCAGCAGCCCGGGGCGCTATGGCTACACCTTC.

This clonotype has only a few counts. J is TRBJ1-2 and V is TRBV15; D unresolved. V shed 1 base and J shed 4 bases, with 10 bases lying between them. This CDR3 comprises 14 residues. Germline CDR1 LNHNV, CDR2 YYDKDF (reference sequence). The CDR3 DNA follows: TGTGCCACCAGCAGAGGGGTCGGCTCCTATGGCTACACCTTC. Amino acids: CATSRGVGSYGYTF. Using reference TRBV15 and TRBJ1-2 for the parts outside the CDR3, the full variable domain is DAMVIQNPRYQVTQFGKPVTLSCSQTLNHNVMYWYQQKSSQAPKLLFHYYDKDFNNEADTPDNFQSRRPNTSFCFLDIRSPGLGDTAMYLCATSRGVGSYGYTFGSGTRLTVV.

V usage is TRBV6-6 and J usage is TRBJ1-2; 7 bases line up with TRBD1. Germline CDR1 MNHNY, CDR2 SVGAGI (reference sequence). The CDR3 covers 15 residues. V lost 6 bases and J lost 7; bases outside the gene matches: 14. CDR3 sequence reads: CASSNQDRSARGYTF. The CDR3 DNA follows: TGTGCCAGCAGCAACCAGGACAGGTCCGCTCGTGGCTACACCTTC.

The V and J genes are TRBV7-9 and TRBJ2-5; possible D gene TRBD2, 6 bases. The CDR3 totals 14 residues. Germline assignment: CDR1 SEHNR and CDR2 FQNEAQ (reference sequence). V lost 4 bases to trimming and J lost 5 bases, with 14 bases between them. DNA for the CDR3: TGTGCCAGCAGCTCCCACGGGGCGGGGGAGACCCAGTACTTC. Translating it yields CASSSHGAGETQYF.